These 19 T cell receptor beta chains came from one sample sequenced in a study of cytomegalovirus exposure and HLA in healthy donors. Primers for the PCR totalled 60 Vbeta and 13 Jbeta. TCRdb's table, derived via immunoSEQ multiplex PCR, lists solely in-frame clones and lacks some. The table lists about 160,000 clones, around 76% of them singletons. The source material was PBMCs. Receptors originate from a middle-aged man in good health and CMV-seronegative.

This rearrangement joins TRBV21-1 to TRBJ2-3; the listed D gene, TRBD2, was not tested against the DNA. TRBV21-1 is reported as a pseudogene. This CDR3 comprises 17 residues. The CDR3 DNA reads TGTGCCAGCAGCTCCCGGAGGACTAGCGGGAGGGGAGATACGCAGTATTTT. Its protein product is CASSSRRTSGRGDTQYF.

The gene calls are TRBV2 and TRBJ2-1; 8 bases line up with TRBD2. CDR3 length: 16 residues. Germline V gene lookup returns CDR1 SNHLY and CDR2 FYNNEI. Trimming removed 4 bases from V and 8 bases from J; junction bases left unmatched: 13. CDR3 amino acids: CASSAVNKREFDEQFF. The CDR3 nucleotides read TGTGCCAGCAGTGCGGTTAACAAGCGGGAGTTCGATGAGCAGTTCTTC.

This clone was detected only a few times. The chain employs TRBV29-1 and TRBJ2-5; possibly TRBD2 for D (6 bases). V lost 3 bases and J lost 2, with 7 bases in between. Germline V gives CDR1 SQVTM, CDR2 ANQGSEA. This CDR3 spans 12 amino acids. For the CDR3, the DNA is TGCAGCGTTGACGGGGGACAAGAGACCCAGTACTTC. Translating gives CSVDGGQETQYF.

The chain links TRBV9 to TRBJ2-3, with D perhaps matching TRBD2 (6 bases). Looked up from germline, CDR1 is SGDLS and CDR2 is YYNGEE. The CDR3 runs 15 residues. Trimming took off 0 bases at V and 1 base at J, with 9 bases between the two ends. Here the CDR3 reads CASSVDGGGTDTQYF. CDR3 bases: TGTGCCAGCAGCGTAGACGGGGGAGGCACAGATACGCAGTATTTT.

This clone was counted a single time. The V gene is TRBV7-8, the J gene TRBJ1-3; D is unresolved. CDR1 and CDR2 from the germline V gene are SGHVS and FQNEAQ. The CDR3 consists of 14 residues. V lost 2 bases, J lost 4 bases, and 9 bases lay in between. CDR3: CASSLITSGNTIYF. In nucleotides, the CDR3 is TGTGCCAGCAGCTTAATCACATCGGGAAACACCATATATTTT.

The chain links TRBV5-6 to TRBJ2-7, with D possibly being TRBD2 (6 bases). Trimming took 0 bases from V and 2 from J, leaving 12 bases between them. The CDR3 spans 15 residues. Germline V lookup: CDR1 SGHDT, CDR2 YYEEEE. This chain's CDR3 is CASSLGRGEPYEQYF. CDR3 DNA sequence: TGTGCCAGCAGCTTGGGGAGGGGAGAGCCCTACGAGCAGTACTTC.

The rearrangement links TRBV7-9 to TRBJ2-1, with a possible D match to TRBD2 (5 bases). Between the trimmed V and J ends, which lost 8 bases and 1 base, there was a span of 15 bases. Germline CDR1 and CDR2: SEHNR and FQNEAQ (reference sequence). The CDR3 contains 15 residues. The CDR3 loop is CASQGGPQSYNEQFF. Here the CDR3 DNA reads TGTGCCAGCCAAGGAGGTCCTCAGTCCTACAATGAGCAGTTCTTC.

The chain links TRBV28 to TRBJ2-5; 8 bases match TRBD2. The length of the CDR3 is 15 residues. Unmatched junction bases numbered 9, after V lost 4 bases and J lost 5 bases. CDR1 is MDHEN and CDR2 is SYDVKM in the germline V gene. The CDR3 spells CASSSSEAGVETQYF. The DNA for the CDR3 is TGTGCCAGCAGTTCGTCCGAAGCGGGAGTGGAGACCCAGTACTTC.

This chain uses TRBV27 with TRBJ2-5, with D unclear. The germline gives CDR1 MNHEY, CDR2 SMNVEV (reference sequence). This CDR3 spans 15 amino acids. The ends were cut back, 5 bases at V and 5 bases at J, with 18 bases in the middle. DNA of the CDR3: TGTGCCAGCAGTCCCGGGTCCGCCCTATGGGAGACCCAGTACTTC. It specifies CASSPGSALWETQYF.

The chain recombines TRBV5-8 with TRBJ1-1; possible D gene TRBD1, 6 bases. The CDR3 totals 15 residues. Trimming stripped 4 bases from V and 7 bases from J, with 20 bases between. Per germline, CDR1 SGHTS and CDR2 YDEGEE. Here the CDR3 reads CASSQDWRGANEAFF. The CDR3 region has the DNA TGTGCCAGCAGCCAGGATTGGCGGGGGGCAAATGAAGCTTTCTTT.

J is TRBJ1-5 and V is TRBV18; 7 nucleotides agree with TRBD1. CDR3 length: 13 residues. Germline CDR1 and CDR2: KGHSH and LQKENI. After removal of 10 bases from V and 7 bases from J, the junction contained 10 bases not matched to a gene. CDR3 in amino acids: CATSGQQNQPQHF. The CDR3 DNA sequence: TGTGCCACCTCGGGACAGCAAAACCAGCCCCAGCATTTT.

For the CDR3, the DNA is TGTGCCAGCAGTTGGGGCCCTCCAACTGGAAACACCATATATTTT. Its protein is CASSWGPPTGNTIYF. The chain joins TRBV2 to TRBJ1-3; maybe TRBD1 (5 bases). This CDR3 is 15 amino acids long. Trimming stripped 5 bases from V and 2 bases from J, with 13 bases between. Germline V gene data show CDR1 as SNHLY and CDR2 as FYNNEI.

The chain couples TRBV28 to TRBJ2-4; 16 nucleotides align to TRBD2. V was pared by 6 bases and J by 7 bases, with 9 bases of the junction left unmatched. CDR1 MDHEN and CDR2 SYDVKM come from the germline V gene. The CDR3 contains 17 residues. The CDR3 DNA follows: TGTGCCAGCAGCCCCCAGGGACTAGCGGGAGGGCACAACATTCAGTACTTC. It specifies CASSPQGLAGGHNIQYF.

The chain recombines TRBV7-9 with TRBJ1-2, with 7 positions matching TRBD1. Germline V CDR1 and CDR2: SEHNR, FQNEAQ (reference sequence). V was pared by 6 bases and J by 8 bases, with 12 bases of the junction left unmatched. The CDR3 totals 14 residues. CDR3 nucleotide sequence: TGTGCCAGCAGGAACACAGGGGAAGTTGGAGGCTACACCTTC. Encoded protein: CASRNTGEVGGYTF.

J is TRBJ1-4 and V is TRBV9; D gene uncertain. The CDR3 runs 11 residues. Germline-derived CDR1 and CDR2 are SGDLS and YYNGEE. V was pared by 10 bases and J by 9 bases, with 13 bases between. The CDR3 DNA follows: TGTGCCGTTTCCCTCCCTAAAAAACTGTTTTTT. It specifies CAVSLPKKLFF.

This chain uses TRBV5-1 with TRBJ2-1; possibly TRBD2 for D (6 bases). This CDR3 has 15 residues. V was clipped by 0 bases and J by 6 bases, with 13 bases between them. Germline lookup yields CDR1 SGHRS and CDR2 YFSETQ. CDR3 loop: CASSLVPGLSNEQFF. CDR3 sequence (DNA): TGCGCCAGCAGCTTGGTCCCGGGACTCTCCAATGAGCAGTTCTTC. Based on the CDR3 plus reference TRBV5-1 and TRBJ2-1, the full variable domain is KAGVTQTPRYLIKTRGQQVTLSCSPISGHRSVSWYQQTPGQGLQFLFEYFSETQRNKGNFPGRFSGRQFSNSRSEMNVSTLELGDSALYLCASSLVPGLSNEQFFGPGTRLTVL.

A note on this clone: Other DNA sequences in this sample translate to the same CDR3. CDR3 in DNA: TGTGCCAGCTCACCGGGACAGGGTAATGAAAAACTGTTTTTT. Translation: CASSPGQGNEKLFF. The chain carries TRBV18 and TRBJ1-4; 9 bases align to TRBD1. This CDR3 contains 14 residues. Germline loops: CDR1 KGHSH, CDR2 LQKENI. V shed 3 bases and J 4 bases; nucleotides not matched to a gene: 0.

The chain combines TRBV7-2 with TRBJ2-1; the match to TRBD1 covers 9 bases. Germline V gene sequence: CDR1 SGHTA, CDR2 FQGNSA. CDR3 length: 16 amino acids. Trimming took 4 bases from V and 12 from J; bases not matched to a gene: 16. This chain's CDR3 is CASSSQPGQGGFGQFF. CDR3 in DNA: TGTGCCAGCAGCTCACAACCGGGACAGGGTGGTTTTGGGCAGTTCTTC.

CDR3 loop: CASGKAGGRTQYF. The CDR3 DNA reads TGTGCCAGCGGAAAAGCGGGAGGGCGTACGCAGTATTTT. This chain connects TRBV5-5 to TRBJ2-3; 10 nucleotides match TRBD2. The germline V gene has CDR1 SGHKS and CDR2 YYEKEE (reference sequence). The CDR3 runs 13 residues. Trimming removed 7 bases from V and 8 bases from J; junction bases left unmatched: 7.